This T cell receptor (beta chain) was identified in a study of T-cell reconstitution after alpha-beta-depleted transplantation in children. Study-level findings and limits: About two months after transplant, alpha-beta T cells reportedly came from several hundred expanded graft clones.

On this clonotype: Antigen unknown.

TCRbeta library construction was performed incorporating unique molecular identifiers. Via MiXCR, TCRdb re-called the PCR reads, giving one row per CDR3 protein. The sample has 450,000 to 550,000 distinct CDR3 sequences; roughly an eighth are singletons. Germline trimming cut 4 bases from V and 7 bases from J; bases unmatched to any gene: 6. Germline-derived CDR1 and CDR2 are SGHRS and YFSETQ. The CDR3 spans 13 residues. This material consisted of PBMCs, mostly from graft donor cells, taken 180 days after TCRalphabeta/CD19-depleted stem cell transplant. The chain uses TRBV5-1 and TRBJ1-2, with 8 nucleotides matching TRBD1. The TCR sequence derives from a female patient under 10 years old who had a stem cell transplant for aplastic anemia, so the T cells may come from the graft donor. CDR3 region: CASSPDRVSGYTF. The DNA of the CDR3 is TGCGCCAGCAGCCCGGACAGGGTTAGTGGCTACACCTTC. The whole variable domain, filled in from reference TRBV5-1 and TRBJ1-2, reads KAGVTQTPRYLIKTRGQQVTLSCSPISGHRSVSWYQQTPGQGLQFLFEYFSETQRNKGNFPGRFSGRQFSNSRSEMNVSTLELGDSALYLCASSPDRVSGYTFGSGTRLTVV.